These 5 T cell receptor beta chains were sequenced from one sample in a study of blood T cell repertoires in COVID-19. The protocol was immunoSEQ multiplex PCR, while the TCRdb copy is restricted to in-frame clones and leaves out a portion. Counted here are over 130,000 clones, around 90% occurring once; the ten biggest clones make up about 4.6%. Sequencing used peripheral blood. The receptors stem from a woman aged 60-70 years with active or convalescent COVID-19.

At least ten counts were recorded for this clone. The chain combines TRBV10-3 with TRBJ2-7; D is perhaps TRBD1 (5 bases). Trimming left V 10 bases short and J 0 bases short, with 16 bases between. Germline loops: CDR1 ENHRY, CDR2 SYGVKD. This CDR3 comprises 14 residues. Written as DNA, the CDR3 is TGTGCCACCGGGTTTGACAGTAACTCCTACGAGCAGTACTTC. Translation: CATGFDSNSYEQYF.

The chain links TRBV24-1 to TRBJ2-1, with D unresolved. Trimming took off 6 bases at V and 0 bases at J, with 8 bases between the two ends. Germline V lookup: CDR1 KGHDR, CDR2 SFDVKD. The CDR3 is made up of 14 amino acids. The CDR3 nucleotides are TGTGCCACCAGTTCTGGCCACTCCTACAATGAGCAGTTCTTC. This encodes CATSSGHSYNEQFF.

V gene TRBV7-2 combines with J gene TRBJ2-3, with no clear D. Germline CDR1 is SGHTA and CDR2 is FQGNSA. V dropped 1 base and J dropped 3 bases, with 8 bases sitting between them. The CDR3 is 14 residues long. In nucleotides, the CDR3 is TGTGCCAGCAGCTTAGGGCCAATGACAGATACGCAGTATTTT. Protein: CASSLGPMTDTQYF.

This sequence joins TRBV6-2 or TRBV6-3 and TRBJ2-1, with TRBD2 matching 11 bases. Trimming cost V 7 bases and J 6 bases; bases outside gene matches: 5. Germline lookup yields CDR1 MNHEY and CDR2 SVGEGT. CDR3 length: 14 amino acids. CDR3 coding DNA: TGTGCCAGCATCCCGGGACTAGCGGTCAATGAGCAGTTCTTC. This encodes CASIPGLAVNEQFF.

This clone was found a few times. The V gene is TRBV6-5, the J gene TRBJ1-2; no reliable D call. CDR3 size: 12 residues. Germline lookup yields CDR1 MNHEY and CDR2 SVGAGI. V lost 7 bases and J 1 base, leaving 7 bases between the germline ends. CDR3 in amino acids: CASMRDNYGYTF. As DNA, the CDR3 is TGTGCCAGCATGCGTGATAACTATGGCTACACCTTC.